The 6 T cell receptor beta chains in this list originate from one sample, sequenced in a study of blood T cell repertoires in COVID-19. Here immunoSEQ multiplex PCR was the method, and the copy in TCRdb shows in-frame clones only, minus some. The sample shows just under 30,000 clones, 70% to 90% of them seen only once. The sequencing input was peripheral blood. The origin of the receptors is a human donor with active COVID-19. The donor label of this sample is uncertain.

Only one count was recorded for this clone. This chain uses TRBV5-1 with TRBJ2-3; D is uncertain. Germline loops: CDR1 SGHRS, CDR2 YFSETQ. The CDR3 covers 15 residues. V gave up 0 bases and J gave up 0 bases, with 8 bases separating them. For the CDR3, the DNA is TGCGCCAGCAGCTTGGACAGTTCTAGCACAGATACGCAGTATTTT. Protein sequence: CASSLDSSSTDTQYF.

V gene TRBV11-3 combines with J gene TRBJ1-3; tentative D call: TRBD1 (6 bases). The CDR3 length is 14 residues. Looked up from germline, CDR1 is SGHNT and CDR2 is YENEEA. Trimming took off 5 bases at V and 2 bases at J, with 10 bases between the two ends. In DNA, the CDR3 is TGTGCCAGCAGCAGGGGGTTCGCTGGAAACACCATATATTTT. Protein: CASSRGFAGNTIYF.

J is TRBJ2-2 and V is TRBV5-4; a weak D match, TRBD2 (5 bases). Germline V gene lookup returns CDR1 SGHNT and CDR2 YYREEE (reference sequence). V dropped 2 bases and J dropped 3 bases, with 5 bases sitting between them. The CDR3 consists of 13 residues. CDR3 residues: CASSFGDTGELFF. CDR3 nucleotides: TGTGCCAGCAGCTTCGGGGACACCGGGGAGCTGTTTTTT.

The CDR3 DNA reads as TGTGCCAGCAGCCAAGAGGGTAAGGGACTAGTCGCCTACGAGCAGTACTTC. This sequence encodes CASSQEGKGLVAYEQYF. V gene TRBV4-2 combines with J gene TRBJ2-7, with TRBD2 identical over 8 bases. V trimming: 0 bases; J trimming: 2 bases; junction bases outside the gene matches: 9. The germline gives CDR1 LGHNA, CDR2 YNFKEQ. CDR3 length equals 17 residues.

The V call is TRBV11-3, the J call TRBJ1-2; D is ambiguous. V dropped 1 base and J dropped 6 bases, with 12 bases sitting between them. Germline CDR1 and CDR2: SGHNT and YENEEA. This CDR3 has 14 amino acids. CDR3 nucleotides: TGTGCCAGCAGCTTAGCTTACCACATTGATGGCTACACCTTC. Its translation is CASSLAYHIDGYTF.

The genes are TRBV18 and TRBJ2-7; perhaps TRBD2 as D (7 bases). Trimming removed 3 bases at V and 5 bases at J, with 17 bases between. The CDR3 runs 15 residues. Germline V gene lookup returns CDR1 KGHSH and CDR2 LQKENI. The CDR3 region has the DNA TGTGCCAGCTCACCGGGGGCCGGGGGGAAAAACGAGCAGTACTTC. Protein product: CASSPGAGGKNEQYF.